These 23 T cell receptor beta chains share one sample of origin, sequenced in a study of T cell changes during pregnancy in multiple sclerosis. Method: immunoSEQ multiplex PCR; TCRdb's copy keeps in-frame clones and lacks some. Among around 57,000 clones listed, around 92% were seen once. The sample consisted of CD4+ T cells from peripheral blood mononuclear cells, taken after pregnancy. The receptor set was obtained from a female donor in good health, enrolled as a control in a pregnancy study.

This clone was seen once. The chain carries TRBV7-2 and TRBJ1-2; 9 bases agree with TRBD1. The J segment lost 0 bases and the V segment lost 4 bases, leaving 9 bases of the junction unmatched. There are 17 residues in the CDR3. Germline V gene lookup returns CDR1 SGHTA and CDR2 FQGNSA. CDR3 DNA sequence: TGTGCCAGCAGCTCCGGGACAGGGAGGGCGACTAACTATGGCTACACCTTC. This encodes CASSSGTGRATNYGYTF.

The chain links TRBV7-2 to TRBJ1-1; D is undetermined. Trimming removed 1 base from V and 10 bases from J, with 19 bases in between. The CDR3 covers 15 residues. The V gene's germline CDR1 is SGHTA and CDR2 FQGNSA. The CDR3 spells CASSLGGSVATRAFF. CDR3 DNA sequence: TGTGCCAGCAGCTTAGGAGGATCTGTCGCGACGCGAGCTTTCTTT.

The J gene is TRBJ1-1, the V gene TRBV4-3; 9 bases align to TRBD1. V was pared by 0 bases and J by 8 bases, with 1 base of the junction left unmatched. Looked up from germline, CDR1 is LGHNA and CDR2 is YSLEER. There are 13 residues in the CDR3. Written as DNA, the CDR3 is TGCGCCAGCAGCCAAGACGGGACAGGGGAAGCTTTCTTT. Translation gives CASSQDGTGEAFF.

V and J are TRBV7-2 and TRBJ2-1, with D unclear. The V gene's germline CDR1 is SGHTA and CDR2 FQGNSA. This CDR3 has 16 amino acids. Trimming left V 1 base short and J 0 bases short, with 10 bases between. The CDR3 region has the DNA TGTGCCAGCAGCTTAGTAGCTAGGAGCTCCTACAATGAGCAGTTCTTC. Protein sequence: CASSLVARSSYNEQFF.

This clone was seen just once. The V call is TRBV18, the J call TRBJ2-7, with 7 bases identical to TRBD1. Per the germline V gene, CDR1 is KGHSH and CDR2 is LQKENI. Germline trimming cut 3 bases from V and 2 bases from J; bases unmatched to any gene: 10. This CDR3 comprises 16 residues. The CDR3 here is CASSPSGQPGPYEQYF. CDR3 coding DNA: TGTGCCAGCTCACCCTCGGGACAGCCCGGCCCCTACGAGCAGTACTTC.

The rearrangement uses TRBV7-9 and TRBJ1-5; 9 bases match TRBD1. Germline V gives CDR1 SEHNR, CDR2 FQNEAQ (reference sequence). The V segment lost 3 bases and the J segment 8 bases; nucleotides outside the gene matches: 5. This CDR3 comprises 14 residues. CDR3 in amino acids: CASSLGQGSKPQHF. The CDR3 nucleotides are TGTGCCAGCAGCTTGGGACAGGGAAGCAAGCCCCAGCATTTT.

This rearrangement joins TRBV7-3 to TRBJ2-3; 8 nucleotides agree with TRBD2. Germline CDR1 is SGHTA and CDR2 is FQGTGA. V lost 4 bases to trimming and J lost 4 bases; unmatched junction nucleotides: 13. The CDR3 totals 17 residues. CDR3 in amino acids: CASSSGGTGGVSDTQYF. CDR3 nucleotides: TGTGCCAGCAGCTCCGGGGGTACGGGGGGGGTGTCAGATACGCAGTATTTT. Looking up the rest from reference TRBV7-3 and TRBJ2-3 gives the full variable domain: GAGVSQTPSNKVTEKGKYVELRCDPISGHTALYWYRQSLGQGPEFLIYFQGTGAADDSGLPNDRFFAVRPEGSVSTLKIQRTERGDSAVYLCASSSGGTGGVSDTQYFGPGTRLTVL.

The V gene is TRBV9, the J gene TRBJ2-2, with D perhaps matching TRBD1 (7 bases). Looked up from germline, CDR1 is SGDLS and CDR2 is YYNGEE. This CDR3 is 17 amino acids long. The V end lost 0 bases, the J end lost 1 base, and 13 bases lay between the germline ends. The CDR3 here is CASSVGGGGVNTGELFF. The CDR3, as DNA: TGTGCCAGCAGCGTAGGAGGGGGCGGGGTGAACACCGGGGAGCTGTTTTTT.

The chain joins TRBV18 to TRBJ1-2; 7 nucleotides align to TRBD1. The CDR3 spans 14 residues. The germline CDR1 and CDR2 sequences are KGHSH and LQKENI. V lost 1 base, J lost 4 bases, and 3 bases stayed unmatched. CDR3: CASSPLDRAYGYTF. CDR3 bases: TGTGCCAGCTCACCACTAGACAGGGCCTATGGCTACACCTTC.

This clone was recorded once. The chain has TRBV27 and TRBJ1-3, with D perhaps matching TRBD1 (6 bases). V lost 4 bases and J 5 bases, leaving 9 bases between the germline ends. This CDR3 region has 13 residues. The germline CDR1 and CDR2 sequences are MNHEY and SMNVEV (reference sequence). CDR3 sequence reads: CASSSQGRNTIYF. CDR3 nucleotides: TGTGCCAGCAGTTCCCAGGGGCGAAACACCATATATTTT.

With regard to this clone: The same CDR3 is also encoded by other DNA sequences in this sample. The CDR3 is CASSRTGGYEQYF. The CDR3 nucleotides are TGTGCCAGCTCCCGGACAGGGGGCTACGAGCAGTACTTC. J is TRBJ2-7 and V is TRBV18; 10 bases are shared with TRBD1. V was pared by 6 bases and J by 3 bases, with 2 bases of the junction left unmatched. Germline V lookup: CDR1 KGHSH, CDR2 LQKENI. The CDR3 extends over 13 amino acids.

The V gene is TRBV4-3, the J gene TRBJ1-2, with D maybe TRBD1 (6 bases). CDR1 and CDR2 from the germline V gene are LGHNA and YSLEER. V was clipped by 4 bases and J by 2 bases, with 11 bases between them. The CDR3 is 14 residues long. The CDR3 spells CASSPAGGNYGYTF. The CDR3 DNA is TGCGCCAGCAGCCCGGCGGGGGGCAACTATGGCTACACCTTC.

This clone was observed a single time. The chain joins TRBV29-1 to TRBJ1-2; D might be TRBD1 (6 bases). Trimming left V 7 bases short and J 4 bases short, with 13 bases between. Germline CDR1 and CDR2: SQVTM and ANQGSEA. The CDR3 runs to 12 residues. The CDR3 loop reads CSAEQGGYGYTF. The DNA of the CDR3 is TGCAGCGCCGAACAGGGCGGCTATGGCTACACCTTC. Based on the CDR3 plus reference TRBV29-1 and TRBJ1-2, the full variable domain is SAVISQKPSRDICQRGTSLTIQCQVDSQVTMMFWYRQQPGQSLTLIATANQGSEATYESGFVIDKFPISRPNLTFSTLTVSNMSPEDSSIYLCSAEQGGYGYTFGSGTRLTVV.

The rearrangement joins TRBV7-2 to TRBJ1-5; D is unclear. The germline V and J ends were trimmed by 8 bases and 2 bases, with 10 bases remaining between them. Germline V lookup: CDR1 SGHTA, CDR2 FQGNSA. The CDR3 loop spans 13 amino acids. The CDR3 is CASGRGGNQPQHF. CDR3 in DNA: TGTGCCAGCGGTCGGGGTGGCAATCAGCCCCAGCATTTT.

This chain connects TRBV6-4 to TRBJ2-5, with D tentatively TRBD2 (5 bases). Germline V gene data show CDR1 as MRHNA and CDR2 as SNTAGT. V lost 8 bases, J lost 5 bases, and 9 bases lay in between. The CDR3 runs to 11 residues. The CDR3 coding sequence is TGTGCCAGCGGACTTGCGGAGACCCAGTACTTC. Amino acids: CASGLAETQYF.

The rearrangement joins TRBV7-2 to TRBJ1-2; 7 bases match TRBD1. The V segment lost 3 bases and the J segment 0 bases; nucleotides outside the gene matches: 4. The CDR3 length is 15 residues. Germline-derived CDR1 and CDR2 are SGHTA and FQGNSA. CDR3 loop: CASSLDRLANYGYTF. The CDR3 nucleotides read TGTGCCAGCAGCTTGGACAGGTTAGCTAACTATGGCTACACCTTC.

The rearrangement links TRBV6-1 to TRBJ1-5; tentative D call: TRBD1 (6 bases). Trimming pared 4 bases from V and 3 bases from J, leaving 10 bases between. The germline V gene has CDR1 MNHNS and CDR2 SASEGT. The CDR3 totals 14 residues. CDR3 sequence (DNA): TGTGCCAGCAGTGCCCAGGGGATCAATCAGCCCCAGCATTTT. This sequence encodes CASSAQGINQPQHF.

CDR3 protein: CASSPPDEQYF. The CDR3 DNA reads as TGTGCCAGCAGCCCCCCGGACGAGCAGTACTTC. The V gene is TRBV11-3, the J gene TRBJ2-7, with no clear D. The CDR3 loop spans 11 amino acids. The V gene lost 5 bases and the J gene lost 5 bases, with 7 bases spanning the gap. Per the germline V gene, CDR1 is SGHNT and CDR2 is YENEEA.

The chain employs TRBV10-3 and TRBJ1-2; 7 bases are shared with TRBD1. J was trimmed by 6 bases and V by 8 bases; bases with no gene match: 9. Germline CDR1 is ENHRY and CDR2 is SYGVKD. CDR3 length equals 13 residues. CDR3 sequence: CAIGRQGADGYTF. The CDR3 DNA is TGTGCCATCGGCCGACAGGGTGCAGATGGCTACACCTTC.

In this sample, this clone turned up once. Mismatch with germline at one junction end may stem from a read error. The CDR3 region has the DNA TGTGCCAGCAGCTTATCCGGGAACGCTGAAGCTTTCTTT. Protein product: CASSLSGNAEAFF. The chain has TRBV7-6 and TRBJ1-1; no clear D. The CDR3 covers 13 residues. Germline lookup yields CDR1 SGHVS and CDR2 FNYEAQ.

Only a few counts were recorded for this clone. This chain uses TRBV18 with TRBJ1-5; no reliable D call. V lost 0 bases and J lost 4, with 10 bases in between. The CDR3 extends over 15 amino acids. CDR1 is KGHSH, CDR2 LQKENI, per germline. The CDR3 DNA sequence: TGTGCCAGCTCACCACCAGGCGGGCCTAATCAGCCCCAGCATTTT. Translating it yields CASSPPGGPNQPQHF.

This CDR3 reads CASSLDRDTEAFF. In DNA form, the CDR3 reads TGTGCCAGCAGCTTGGACAGGGACACTGAAGCTTTCTTT. J is TRBJ1-1 and V is TRBV7-2; 8 bases map to TRBD1. J lost 3 bases, V lost 3 bases, and 0 bases had no gene match. Germline V gene lookup returns CDR1 SGHTA and CDR2 FQGNSA. The CDR3 is 13 residues long.

The chain is built from TRBV6-1 and TRBJ1-5, with no clear D. The germline V and J ends were trimmed by 3 bases and 7 bases, with 7 bases remaining between them. The CDR3 has 12 amino acids. CDR1 is MNHNS and CDR2 is SASEGT in the germline V gene. The DNA of the CDR3 is TGTGCCAGCAGTGATCTTCGGCAGCCCCAGCATTTT. Protein product: CASSDLRQPQHF.